This T cell receptor (beta chain) was obtained from a study of blood T cell repertoires in COVID-19. At the level of the study: The cDNA or gDNA used as material had been derived from T cells, B-cell-depleted T cells, or PBMCs.

Methods used by the authors: The assay estimated nucleated cells by amplifying reference gene primers. Sequencing used immunoSEQ multiplex PCR; TCRdb keeps in-frame clones, though not all of them. The DNA gave D and trimming, while V, J and clone size come from that table. The sample yields tens of thousands of clones, 82% seen once. Germline CDR1 is SQVTM and CDR2 is ANQGSEA. Trimming shortened V by 4 bases and J by 3 bases, and 9 bases separated the two germline ends. The CDR3 loop spans 12 amino acids. The origin of this receptor is a woman aged 55-70 years with acute or convalescent COVID-19. The chain links TRBV29-1 to TRBJ1-1; D is ambiguous. Sequenced sample: peripheral blood. This CDR3 reads CSVVRVDTEAFF. As DNA, the CDR3 is TGCAGCGTTGTACGGGTGGACACTGAAGCTTTCTTT.